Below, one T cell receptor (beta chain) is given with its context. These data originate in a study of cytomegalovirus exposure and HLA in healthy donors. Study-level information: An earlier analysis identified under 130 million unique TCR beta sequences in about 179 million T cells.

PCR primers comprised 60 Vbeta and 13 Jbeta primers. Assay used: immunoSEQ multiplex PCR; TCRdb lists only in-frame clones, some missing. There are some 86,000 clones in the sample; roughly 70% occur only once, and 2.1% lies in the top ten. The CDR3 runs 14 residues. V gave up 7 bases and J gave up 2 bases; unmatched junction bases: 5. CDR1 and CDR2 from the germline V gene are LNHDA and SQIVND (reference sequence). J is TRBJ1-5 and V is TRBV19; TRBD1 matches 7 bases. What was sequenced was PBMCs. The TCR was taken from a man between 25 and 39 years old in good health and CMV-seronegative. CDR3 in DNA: TGTGCCAGTACTTACAGGGGCGGCAATCAGCCCCAGCATTTT. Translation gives CASTYRGGNQPQHF.